This TCR beta chain was documented in a study of OX40 agonist ivuxolimab in advanced cancers. Study background: Head and neck, renal cell, melanoma or hepatocellular carcinoma were the cancers that dose-escalation patients had. Three dose-escalation patients had partial responses: one with hepatocellular carcinoma and two with cutaneous melanoma.

Study results and caveats: Both CD4+ and CD8+ T cell populations in blood had undergone clonal expansion by week 6 at 0.1 to 3.0 mg/kg. The investigators did not determine what antigen specificity the expanded peripheral T cells had.

To note about this clone: What it recognizes is unknown. Other DNA sequences in this sample translate to the same CDR3.

The CDR3 sequence is 14 residues long. Trimming removed 4 bases from V and 3 bases from J, with 13 bases in between. The germline CDR1 and CDR2 sequences are SGHRS and YFSETQ. Produced via immunoSEQ multiplex PCR; TCRdb's table is partial and in-frame only. The table shows some 99,000 clones, with roughly 89% occurring only once. This receptor was taken from an adult with an advanced solid tumor such as melanoma, head and neck, liver or kidney cancer. This rearrangement joins TRBV5-1 to TRBJ1-1, with D possibly being TRBD1 (6 bases). The source was CD4+ or CD8+ T cells sorted from blood, collected in a trial of the OX40 agonist ivuxolimab. DNA of the CDR3: TGCGCCAGCAGCCCTCGGGGGGGCGACACTGAAGCTTTCTTT. Amino acid sequence: CASSPRGGDTEAFF.